Listed below are T cell receptor beta chains from one sample, sequenced in a study of regulatory T cells in long-lasting Graves disease. TCRdb fed the multiplex PCR reads into MiXCR, producing one record per CDR3 protein. The sample shows a few hundred thousand distinct CDR3 sequences, around 22% of them seen only once. The source material was peripheral blood mononuclear cells (PBMCs), sampled when the disease was refractory, from a patient treated with antithyroid drugs. The source of these receptors is a female donor with Graves disease. CDR3s include the opening cysteine and the closing phenylalanine or tryptophan. The D gene is left open where the match is weak. Clone size is not always given. Where it is, it says once, few, many or a class for expanded clones.

d_gene: .
j_gene: TRBJ2-7
abundance: few
v_gene: TRBV2
CDR3nt: TGTGCCAGCAGTGACGAGGGGGACCTCTACGAGCAGTACTTC
CDR3aa: CASSDEGDLYEQYF

d_gene: .
j_gene: TRBJ2-4
abundance: few
v_gene: TRBV6-1
CDR3nt: TGTGCCAGCGTTTCAGGCTGGGACATTCAGTACTTC
CDR3aa: CASVSGWDIQYF

d_gene: .
j_gene: TRBJ1-1
abundance: few
v_gene: TRBV20-1
CDR3nt: TGCAGTGCTAGTCCCAACGGAAGGGCAGCTGAAGCTTTCTTT
CDR3aa: CSASPNGRAAEAFF

d_gene: TRBD1
j_gene: TRBJ1-1
abundance: .
v_gene: TRBV18
CDR3nt: TGTGCCAGCTCACCAGTCCTACAGGGGGATGAAGCTTCCTTT
CDR3aa: CASSPVLQGDEASF

d_gene: .
j_gene: TRBJ1-5
abundance: .
v_gene: TRBV6-5
CDR3nt: TGTGCCAGCAGTTACTCGCGACCCAACAGGGCGAGCAATCAGCCCCAGCATTTT
CDR3aa: CASSYSRPNRASNQPQHF

d_gene: TRBD2
j_gene: TRBJ2-3
abundance: .
v_gene: TRBV2
CDR3nt: TGTGCCAGCAGTGAAGAAGGACTAGCGGGCACAGATACGCAGTATTTT
CDR3aa: CASSEEGLAGTDTQYF

d_gene: .
j_gene: TRBJ2-2
abundance: .
v_gene: TRBV7-2
CDR3nt: TGTGCCAGCAGCTTAGTAGGCAGGACCGGGGAGCTGTTTTTT
CDR3aa: CASSLVGRTGELFF

d_gene: .
j_gene: TRBJ2-5
abundance: few
v_gene: TRBV6-5
CDR3nt: TGTGCCAGCAGTTACTCCACGGGTCGGGAGACCCAGTACTTC
CDR3aa: CASSYSTGRETQYF

d_gene: .
j_gene: TRBJ2-1
abundance: .
v_gene: TRBV9
CDR3nt: TGTGCCAGCAGCACAGGGATTAGCGGGTCGTACAATGAGCAGTTCTTC
CDR3aa: CASSTGISGSYNEQFF

d_gene: TRBD2
j_gene: TRBJ2-1
abundance: .
v_gene: TRBV20-1
CDR3nt: TGCAGTGCTAGAGGGGGCGGGAGGGCCGGGAGGATAAGGGGCGATGAGCAGTTCTTC
CDR3aa: CSARGGGRAGRIRGDEQFF

d_gene: .
j_gene: TRBJ1-5
abundance: many
v_gene: TRBV6-1
CDR3nt: TGTGCCGGTGGGAGCAATCAGCCCCAGCATTTT
CDR3aa: CAGGSNQPQHF

d_gene: .
j_gene: TRBJ1-5
abundance: many
v_gene: TRBV7-3
CDR3nt: TGTGCCAGCAGCTTAACGGCAAATCAGCCCCAGCATTTT
CDR3aa: CASSLTANQPQHF

d_gene: TRBD1
j_gene: TRBJ2-2
abundance: many
v_gene: TRBV2
CDR3nt: TGTGCCAGCAGTGGATACTGGACAGGTTCCGTTGCTGGGGAGCTGTTTTTT
CDR3aa: CASSGYWTGSVAGELFF

d_gene: .
j_gene: TRBJ2-7
abundance: many
v_gene: TRBV12-3/TRBV12-4
CDR3nt: TGTGCCAGCAGTTTAGACCCCCCTGGAGCCTACGAGCAGTACTTC
CDR3aa: CASSLDPPGAYEQYF

d_gene: .
j_gene: TRBJ1-1
abundance: few
v_gene: TRBV2
CDR3nt: TGTGCCAGCAGTGTTTATCAGCAGAATTCGAACACTGAAGCTTTCTTT
CDR3aa: CASSVYQQNSNTEAFF

d_gene: .
j_gene: TRBJ1-6
abundance: .
v_gene: TRBV25-1
CDR3nt: TGTGCCAGCAGTGGCCCAATCGATCGGGATTCACCCCTCCACTTT
CDR3aa: CASSGPIDRDSPLHF

d_gene: .
j_gene: TRBJ2-4
abundance: few
v_gene: TRBV6-5
CDR3nt: TGTGCCAGCAGTTACGGTGAAGGGGGGTATGGGAACATTCAGTACTTC
CDR3aa: CASSYGEGGYGNIQYF

d_gene: TRBD2
j_gene: TRBJ2-7
abundance: .
v_gene: TRBV27
CDR3nt: TGTGCCAGCAGTTTATGGGAGGGGAAATACTACGAGCAGTACTTC
CDR3aa: CASSLWEGKYYEQYF

d_gene: .
j_gene: TRBJ1-5
abundance: .
v_gene: TRBV19
CDR3nt: TGTGCCAGTAGTATAGCCCCAATGAGCAATCAGCCCCAGCATTTT
CDR3aa: CASSIAPMSNQPQHF

d_gene: .
j_gene: TRBJ2-2
abundance: .
v_gene: TRBV5-1
CDR3nt: TGCGCCAGCAGCCCAACCAAGGGACAGAACACCGGGGAGCTGTTTTTT
CDR3aa: CASSPTKGQNTGELFF

d_gene: TRBD2
j_gene: TRBJ2-1
abundance: few
v_gene: TRBV12-3/TRBV12-4
CDR3nt: TGTGCCAGCAGTCGACTAGCGCCCTCCTACAATGAGCAGTTCTTC
CDR3aa: CASSRLAPSYNEQFF

d_gene: .
j_gene: TRBJ1-5
abundance: .
v_gene: TRBV7-6
CDR3nt: TGTGCCAGCAGCTTAGGGGCCATAGGTCCTGAATGGAGCAATCAGCCCCAGCATTTT
CDR3aa: CASSLGAIGPEWSNQPQHF